The source of this T cell receptor (beta chain) is a study of blood T cell repertoires in COVID-19. Whole-study context: Researchers got acute and convalescent COVID-19 samples from the United States, Italy and Spain.

The CDR3 spans 13 residues. Per the germline V gene, CDR1 is MNHEY and CDR2 is SVGAGI. Trimming cost V 7 bases and J 7 bases, with 11 bases left between them. How the authors handled the data: Estimates of nucleated cell counts were drawn from the amplification of reference gene primers. TCRdb's table, derived via immunoSEQ multiplex PCR, lists solely in-frame clones and lacks some. From that table come the V and J calls and clone size; the DNA was used to work out D and trimming. The repertoire holds over 75,000 clones, 70% to 80% seen once, with 15% to 20% in the top ten. V is TRBV6-5 and J is TRBJ1-6; no definite D call. Specimen: peripheral blood. The TCR comes from a human donor in a cohort sampled during active COVID-19. CDR3 nucleotide sequence: TGTGCCAGCAAAGCAGGCCGCAATTCACCCCTCCACTTT. Residues: CASKAGRNSPLHF.